The clone carrying this T cell receptor (beta chain) was detected once. Its antigen is unknown. The germline gene is not matched at one end of the junction; a read error may be the cause. As every portion of the isolated RNA was reverse transcribed, the sequencing read expressed TCRB transcripts. Clones were sequenced by immunoSEQ multiplex PCR, and TCRdb holds only the in-frame ones, with some missing. The sample has roughly 260,000 clones; just over 20% are singletons. The data are from a study of beta chain features in type 1 diabetes. General study results and limits: There was a moderate but significant shortening of TCRB CDR3s in all four CD4+ subsets of Type 1 diabetes patients. VDJ junctions in type 1 diabetes patients carried more deletions and fewer insertions.

CDR3 length: 15 amino acids. Germline CDR1 is LNHNV and CDR2 is YYDKDF (reference sequence). Staining for CD45RO/CCR7/CD25/CD127/CD95/CD27 allowed sorting of CD4+ naive, central memory, regulatory and stem cell-like memory cells. The chain carries TRBV15 and TRBJ1-4, with 9 nucleotides matching TRBD1. This sequence originates from a woman between 40 and 50 years old with type 1 diabetes. The sequenced material came from naive CD4+ T cells from blood. This CDR3 is CATTRSTGGNEKLFF. The CDR3 bases are TGTGCCACCACCAGATCTACAGGGGGCAATGAAAAACTGTTTTTT.